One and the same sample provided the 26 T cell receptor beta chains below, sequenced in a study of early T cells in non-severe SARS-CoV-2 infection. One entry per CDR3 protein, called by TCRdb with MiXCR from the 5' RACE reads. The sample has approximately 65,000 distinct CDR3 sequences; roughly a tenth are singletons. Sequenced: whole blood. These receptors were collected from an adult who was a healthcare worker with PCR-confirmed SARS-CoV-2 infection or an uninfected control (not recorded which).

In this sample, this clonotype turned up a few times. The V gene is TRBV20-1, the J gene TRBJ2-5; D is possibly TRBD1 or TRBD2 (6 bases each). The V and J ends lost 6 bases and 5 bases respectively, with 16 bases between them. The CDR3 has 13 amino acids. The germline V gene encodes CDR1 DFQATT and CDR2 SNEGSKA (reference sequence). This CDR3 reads CSARGGVFETQYF. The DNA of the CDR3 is TGCAGTGCCAGGGGCGGGGTCTTCGAGACCCAGTACTTC.

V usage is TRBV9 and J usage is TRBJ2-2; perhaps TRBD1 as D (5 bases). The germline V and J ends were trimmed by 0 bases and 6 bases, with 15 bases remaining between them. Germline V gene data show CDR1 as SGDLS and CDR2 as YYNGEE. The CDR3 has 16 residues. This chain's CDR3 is CASSVDPGIVAGELFF. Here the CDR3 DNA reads TGTGCCAGCAGCGTAGACCCAGGGATAGTGGCCGGGGAGCTGTTTTTT.

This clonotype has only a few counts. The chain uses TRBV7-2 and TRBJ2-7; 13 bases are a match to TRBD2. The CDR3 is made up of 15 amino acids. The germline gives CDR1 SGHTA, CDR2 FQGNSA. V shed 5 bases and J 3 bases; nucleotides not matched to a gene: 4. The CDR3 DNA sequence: TGTGCCAGCAGCCCAGGACTAGCGGGAGTCTACGAGCAGTACTTC. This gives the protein CASSPGLAGVYEQYF.

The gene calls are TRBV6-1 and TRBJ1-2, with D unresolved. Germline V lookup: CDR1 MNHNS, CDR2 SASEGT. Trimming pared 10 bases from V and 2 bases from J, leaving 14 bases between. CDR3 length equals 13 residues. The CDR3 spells CAIARAGNYGYTF. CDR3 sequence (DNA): TGTGCCATCGCGCGGGCAGGCAACTATGGCTACACCTTC.

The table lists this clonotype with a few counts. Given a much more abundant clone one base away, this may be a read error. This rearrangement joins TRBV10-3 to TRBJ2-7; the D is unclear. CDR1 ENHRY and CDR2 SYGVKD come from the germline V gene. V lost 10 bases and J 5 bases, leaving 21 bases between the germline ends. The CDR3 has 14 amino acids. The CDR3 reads CATNPSPGSHEQYF. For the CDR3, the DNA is TGTGCCACCAACCCCTCACCTGGGTCCCACGAGCAGTACTTC.

Here the CDR3 reads CASSLGLEVETQYF. The DNA for the CDR3 is TGTGCCAGCAGCTTAGGACTAGAGGTGGAGACCCAGTACTTC. The chain employs TRBV7-6 and TRBJ2-5; a weak D match, TRBD2 (6 bases). Trimming pared 1 base from V and 5 bases from J, leaving 11 bases between. Germline V gives CDR1 SGHVS, CDR2 FNYEAQ. The CDR3 has 14 residues. Supplemented by reference TRBV7-6 and TRBJ2-5, the full variable domain reads GAGVSQSPRYKVTKRGQDVALRCDPISGHVSLYWYRQALGQGPEFLTYFNYEAQQDKSGLPNDRFSAERPEGSISTLTIQRTEQRDSAMYRCASSLGLEVETQYFGPGTRLLVL.

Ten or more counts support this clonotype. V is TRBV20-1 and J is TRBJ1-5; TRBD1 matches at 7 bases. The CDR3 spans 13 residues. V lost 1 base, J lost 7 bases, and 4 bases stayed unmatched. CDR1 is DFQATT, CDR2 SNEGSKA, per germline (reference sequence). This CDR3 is CSARGGGEQPQHF. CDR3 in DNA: TGCAGTGCTAGAGGAGGGGGCGAACAGCCCCAGCATTTT.

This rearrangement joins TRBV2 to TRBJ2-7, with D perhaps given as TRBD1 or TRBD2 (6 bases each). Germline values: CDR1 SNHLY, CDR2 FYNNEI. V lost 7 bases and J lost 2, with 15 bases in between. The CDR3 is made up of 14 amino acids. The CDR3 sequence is CASKSEGVTYEQYF. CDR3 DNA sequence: TGTGCCAGCAAATCGGAGGGGGTTACCTACGAGCAGTACTTC.

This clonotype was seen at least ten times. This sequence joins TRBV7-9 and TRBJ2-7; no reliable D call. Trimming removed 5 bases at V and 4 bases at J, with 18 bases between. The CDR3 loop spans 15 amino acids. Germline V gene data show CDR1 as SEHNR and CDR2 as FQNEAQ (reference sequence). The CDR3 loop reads CASSMNVGPNYEQYF. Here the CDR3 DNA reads TGTGCCAGCAGCATGAACGTAGGCCCAAATTACGAGCAGTACTTC. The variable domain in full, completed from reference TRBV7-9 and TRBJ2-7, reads DTGVSQNPRHKITKRGQNVTFRCDPISEHNRLYWYRQTLGQGPEFLTYFQNEAQLEKSRLLSDRFSAERPKGSFSTLEIQRTEQGDSAMYLCASSMNVGPNYEQYFGPGTRLTVT.

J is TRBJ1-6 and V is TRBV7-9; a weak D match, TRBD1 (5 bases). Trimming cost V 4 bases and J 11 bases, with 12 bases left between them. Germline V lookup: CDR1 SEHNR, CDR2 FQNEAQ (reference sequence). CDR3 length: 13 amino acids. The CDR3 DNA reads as TGTGCCAGCAGCTACGGGGCTGGGGCACCCCTCCACTTT. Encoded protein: CASSYGAGAPLHF.

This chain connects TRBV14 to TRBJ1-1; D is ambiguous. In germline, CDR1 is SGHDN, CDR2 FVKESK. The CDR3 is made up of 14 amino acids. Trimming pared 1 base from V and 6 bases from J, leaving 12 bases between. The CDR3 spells CASSQVVGGAEAFF. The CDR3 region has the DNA TGTGCCAGCAGCCAAGTAGTCGGTGGGGCTGAAGCTTTCTTT.

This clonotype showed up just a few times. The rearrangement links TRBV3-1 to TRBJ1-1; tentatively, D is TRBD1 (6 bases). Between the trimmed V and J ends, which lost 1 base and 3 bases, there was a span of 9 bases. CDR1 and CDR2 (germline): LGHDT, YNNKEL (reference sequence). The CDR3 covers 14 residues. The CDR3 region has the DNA TGTGCCAGCAGCCAAGTATCAGGGGACACTGAAGCTTTCTTT. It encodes CASSQVSGDTEAFF.

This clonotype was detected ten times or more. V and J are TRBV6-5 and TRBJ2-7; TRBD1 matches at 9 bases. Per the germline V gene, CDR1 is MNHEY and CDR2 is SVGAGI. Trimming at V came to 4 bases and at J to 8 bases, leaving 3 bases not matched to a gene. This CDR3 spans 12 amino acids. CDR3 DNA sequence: TGTGCCAGCAGTTCACAGGGGGCCCAGCAGTACTTC. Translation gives CASSSQGAQQYF.

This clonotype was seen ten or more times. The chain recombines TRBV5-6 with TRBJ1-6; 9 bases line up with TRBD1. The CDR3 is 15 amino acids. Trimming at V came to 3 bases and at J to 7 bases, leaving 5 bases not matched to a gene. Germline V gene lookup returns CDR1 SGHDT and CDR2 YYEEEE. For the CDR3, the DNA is TGTGCCAGCAGCTATGGGACAGGGAACAATTCACCCCTCCACTTT. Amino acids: CASSYGTGNNSPLHF.

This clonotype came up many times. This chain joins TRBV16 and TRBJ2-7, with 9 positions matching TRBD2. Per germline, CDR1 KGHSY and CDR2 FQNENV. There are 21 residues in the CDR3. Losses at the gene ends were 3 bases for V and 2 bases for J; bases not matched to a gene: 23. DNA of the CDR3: TGTGCCAGCAGCCATACGACAGCAATACCAAATACTAGCGGGCTACCCTACGAGCAGTACTTC. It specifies CASSHTTAIPNTSGLPYEQYF.

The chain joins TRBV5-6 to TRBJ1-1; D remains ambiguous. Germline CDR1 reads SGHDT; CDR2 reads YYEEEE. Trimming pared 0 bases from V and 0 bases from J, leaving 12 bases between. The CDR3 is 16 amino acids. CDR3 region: CASSLAKDGMNTEAFF. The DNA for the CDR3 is TGTGCCAGCAGCTTGGCCAAGGATGGGATGAACACTGAAGCTTTCTTT.

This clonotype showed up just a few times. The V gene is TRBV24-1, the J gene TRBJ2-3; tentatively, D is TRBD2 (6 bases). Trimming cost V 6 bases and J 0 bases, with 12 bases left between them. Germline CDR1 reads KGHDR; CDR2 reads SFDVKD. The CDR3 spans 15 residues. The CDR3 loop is CATSPGTASTDTQYF. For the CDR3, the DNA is TGTGCCACCAGTCCCGGGACTGCTAGCACAGATACGCAGTATTTT.

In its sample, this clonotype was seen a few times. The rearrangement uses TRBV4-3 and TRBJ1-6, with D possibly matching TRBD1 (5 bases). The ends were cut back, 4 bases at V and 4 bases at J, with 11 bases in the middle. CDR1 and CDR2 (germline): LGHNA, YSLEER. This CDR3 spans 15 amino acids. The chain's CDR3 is CASSPESGYNSPLHF. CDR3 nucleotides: TGCGCCAGCAGCCCCGAGTCAGGGTATAATTCACCCCTCCACTTT.

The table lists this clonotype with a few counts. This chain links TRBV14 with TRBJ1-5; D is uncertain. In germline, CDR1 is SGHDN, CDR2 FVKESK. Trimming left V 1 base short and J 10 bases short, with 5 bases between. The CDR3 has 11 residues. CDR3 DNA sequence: TGTGCCAGCAGCCAAGGAGGCCCCCAGCATTTT. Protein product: CASSQGGPQHF.

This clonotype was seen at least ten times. CDR3 sequence reads: CSAHGLAKNIQYF. CDR3 sequence (DNA): TGCAGTGCTCACGGGCTAGCCAAAAACATTCAGTACTTC. This chain links TRBV20-1 with TRBJ2-4; D uncertain. The CDR3 runs to 13 residues. Germline CDR1 reads DFQATT; CDR2 reads SNEGSKA (reference sequence). Between the trimmed V and J ends, which lost 5 bases and 0 bases, there was a span of 8 bases.

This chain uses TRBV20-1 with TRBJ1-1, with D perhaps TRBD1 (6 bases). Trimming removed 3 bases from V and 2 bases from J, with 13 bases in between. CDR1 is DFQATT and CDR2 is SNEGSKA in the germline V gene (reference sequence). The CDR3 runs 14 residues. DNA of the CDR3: TGCAGTGCTAGTAGGGGAGGGGGTAACACTGAAGCTTTCTTT. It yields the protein CSASRGGGNTEAFF.

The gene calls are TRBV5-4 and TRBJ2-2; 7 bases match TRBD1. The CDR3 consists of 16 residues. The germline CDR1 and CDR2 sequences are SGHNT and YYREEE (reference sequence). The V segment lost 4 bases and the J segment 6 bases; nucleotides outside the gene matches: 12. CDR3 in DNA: TGTGCCAGCAGCGACCGGGACAGAAATATTGCCGGGGAGCTGTTTTTT. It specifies CASSDRDRNIAGELFF.

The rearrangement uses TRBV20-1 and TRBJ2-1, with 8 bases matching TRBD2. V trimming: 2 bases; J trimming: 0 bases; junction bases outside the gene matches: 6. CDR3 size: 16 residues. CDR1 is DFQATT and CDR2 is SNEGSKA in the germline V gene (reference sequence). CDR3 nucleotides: TGCAGTGCTAGAAATCTAGCGGGTAGCTCCTACAATGAGCAGTTCTTC. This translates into CSARNLAGSSYNEQFF.

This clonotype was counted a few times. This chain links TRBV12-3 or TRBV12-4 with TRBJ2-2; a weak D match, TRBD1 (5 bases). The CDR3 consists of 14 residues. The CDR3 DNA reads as TGTGCTATCCCAGGGAACGAGGAATCCGGGGAGCTGTTTTTT. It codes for CAIPGNEESGELFF.

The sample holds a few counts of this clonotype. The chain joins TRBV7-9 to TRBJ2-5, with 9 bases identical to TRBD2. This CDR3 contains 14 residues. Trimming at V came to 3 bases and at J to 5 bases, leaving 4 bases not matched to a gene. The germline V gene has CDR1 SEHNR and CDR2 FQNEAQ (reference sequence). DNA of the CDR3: TGTGCCAGCAGCTTTTGGACTAGCGAGGAGACCCAGTACTTC. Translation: CASSFWTSEETQYF.

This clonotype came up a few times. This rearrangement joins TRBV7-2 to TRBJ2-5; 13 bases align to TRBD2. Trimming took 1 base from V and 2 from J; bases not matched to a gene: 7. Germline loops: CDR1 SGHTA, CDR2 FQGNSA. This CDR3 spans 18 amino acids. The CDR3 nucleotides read TGTGCCAGCAGCTTAGTAGGACTAGCGGGAGCTACACAAGAGACCCAGTACTTC. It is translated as CASSLVGLAGATQETQYF.